The rows below give T cell receptor beta chains drawn from one sample of a study of blood T cells in healthy people across ages. TCRdb called the 5' RACE reads again in MiXCR, with one record for every CDR3 protein. The sample shows hundreds of thousands of distinct CDR3 sequences, 21% of them seen only once. Sequences were obtained from blood. These receptors originate from a man between 65 and 79 years old in good health. Each CDR3 is given with its conserved first and last residue. A D gene is named only where the DNA matches it firmly. Only some rows state a clone size, as once, few, many or a class for expanded clones.

V gene: TRBV6-2/TRBV6-3; D gene: .; clone size: .; J gene: TRBJ2-7; CDR3 protein: CASSYNWDLSYEQYF; CDR3 DNA: TGTGCCAGCAGTTACAACTGGGACTTGTCCTACGAGCAGTACTTC
V gene: TRBV2; D gene: .; clone size: .; J gene: TRBJ1-1; CDR3 protein: CASRALYSSTGSTEAFF; CDR3 DNA: TGTGCCAGCAGGGCTTTGTATTCATCGACGGGGAGCACTGAAGCTTTCTTT
V gene: TRBV9; D gene: .; clone size: few; J gene: TRBJ2-7; CDR3 protein: CASSVESGATYEQYF; CDR3 DNA: TGTGCCAGCAGCGTAGAATCCGGGGCGACCTACGAGCAGTACTTC
V gene: TRBV7-2; D gene: TRBD2; clone size: many; J gene: TRBJ2-5; CDR3 protein: CASSLGRGTSGIQETQYF; CDR3 DNA: TGTGCCAGCAGCTTAGGCCGGGGGACTAGCGGCATCCAAGAGACCCAGTACTTC
V gene: TRBV20-1; D gene: .; clone size: .; J gene: TRBJ2-3; CDR3 protein: CSASQRGDTQYF; CDR3 DNA: TGCAGTGCTAGTCAAAGGGGAGATACGCAGTATTTT
V gene: TRBV5-1; D gene: .; clone size: .; J gene: TRBJ2-2; CDR3 protein: CASSPGRPNTGELFF; CDR3 DNA: TGCGCCAGCAGCCCAGGCAGGCCGAACACCGGGGAGCTGTTTTTT
V gene: TRBV7-3; D gene: TRBD2; clone size: .; J gene: TRBJ2-5; CDR3 protein: CASSLIPGAGGLETQYF; CDR3 DNA: TGTGCCAGCAGCTTAATACCGGGAGCGGGAGGATTAGAGACCCAGTACTTC
V gene: TRBV5-1; D gene: .; clone size: .; J gene: TRBJ1-1; CDR3 protein: CASSVVGGPEAFF; CDR3 DNA: TGCGCCAGCAGCGTCGTGGGGGGACCTGAAGCTTTCTTT
V gene: TRBV10-3; D gene: .; clone size: .; J gene: TRBJ2-5; CDR3 protein: CAISELQQETQYF; CDR3 DNA: TGTGCCATCAGTGAGTTGCAGCAAGAGACCCAGTACTTC
V gene: TRBV29-1; D gene: .; clone size: once; J gene: TRBJ2-6; CDR3 protein: CSVQGGANVLTF; CDR3 DNA: TGCAGCGTCCAGGGAGGGGCCAACGTCCTGACTTTC
V gene: TRBV3-1; D gene: .; clone size: few; J gene: TRBJ2-4; CDR3 protein: CASSQGQGGIQYF; CDR3 DNA: TGTGCCAGCAGCCAAGGGCAGGGAGGCATTCAGTACTTC
V gene: TRBV5-1; D gene: .; clone size: few; J gene: TRBJ1-5; CDR3 protein: CASTADGAEDQPQHF; CDR3 DNA: TGCGCCAGCACCGCCGATGGGGCAGAGGATCAGCCCCAGCATTTT
V gene: TRBV20-1; D gene: TRBD1; clone size: few; J gene: TRBJ1-1; CDR3 protein: CKAGTGNTEAFF; CDR3 DNA: TGCAAAGCCGGGACAGGGAACACTGAAGCTTTCTTT
V gene: TRBV12-3/TRBV12-4; D gene: .; clone size: .; J gene: TRBJ1-1; CDR3 protein: CASSLGGTRREAFF; CDR3 DNA: TGTGCCAGCAGTTTAGGGGGGACACGGCGGGAAGCTTTCTTT
V gene: TRBV4-1; D gene: TRBD2; clone size: .; J gene: TRBJ2-4; CDR3 protein: CASSQDGAGGPKNIQYF; CDR3 DNA: TGCGCCAGCAGCCAAGATGGGGCGGGAGGGCCCAAAAACATTCAGTACTTC
V gene: TRBV12-3/TRBV12-4; D gene: TRBD1; clone size: .; J gene: TRBJ1-4; CDR3 protein: CASSLRTGYEKLFF; CDR3 DNA: TGTGCCAGCAGTTTAAGGACAGGGTACGAAAAACTGTTTTTT
V gene: TRBV29-1; D gene: TRBD2; clone size: .; J gene: TRBJ2-5; CDR3 protein: CSVSSGGGTQYF; CDR3 DNA: TGCAGCGTTTCTTCGGGAGGCGGGACCCAGTACTTC
V gene: TRBV5-1; D gene: TRBD1; clone size: few; J gene: TRBJ2-7; CDR3 protein: CASSLGGQGYNEQYF; CDR3 DNA: TGCGCCAGCAGCTTGGGGGGACAGGGGTACAACGAGCAGTACTTC
V gene: TRBV27; D gene: TRBD1; clone size: few; J gene: TRBJ2-7; CDR3 protein: CASSPLTGTGNEQYF; CDR3 DNA: TGTGCCAGCAGTCCATTAACGGGGACAGGGAACGAGCAGTACTTC
V gene: TRBV28; D gene: TRBD1; clone size: few; J gene: TRBJ2-7; CDR3 protein: CASRTTGGATYEQCF; CDR3 DNA: TGTGCCAGCAGAACTACAGGGGGCGCGACCTACGAGCAGTGCTTC
V gene: TRBV10-3; D gene: TRBD1; clone size: many; J gene: TRBJ2-1; CDR3 protein: CAISELGQGANEQFF; CDR3 DNA: TGTGCCATCAGTGAGTTGGGACAGGGGGCGAATGAGCAGTTCTTC
V gene: TRBV29-1; D gene: TRBD1; clone size: .; J gene: TRBJ2-3; CDR3 protein: CSATRGTGSTDTQYF; CDR3 DNA: TGCAGCGCCACAAGGGGGACAGGGAGCACAGATACGCAGTATTTT
V gene: TRBV4-1; D gene: TRBD1; clone size: many; J gene: TRBJ2-5; CDR3 protein: CASSQDELDRGGEETQYF; CDR3 DNA: TGCGCCAGCAGCCAAGACGAATTAGACAGGGGCGGAGAAGAGACCCAGTACTTC
V gene: TRBV6-2/TRBV6-3; D gene: .; clone size: few; J gene: TRBJ1-1; CDR3 protein: CASSYGGSSTEAFF; CDR3 DNA: TGTGCCAGCAGTTACGGTGGCAGTTCGACTGAAGCTTTCTTT